The clone carrying this T cell receptor (beta chain) has more than one count but fewer than ten. The antigen remains undetermined. This specimen comes from a study of identical twins. The CDR3 covers 16 residues. CDR1 is SGHVS, CDR2 FQNEAQ, per germline. Trimming removed 0 bases at V and 7 bases at J, with 15 bases between. Points from the study as a whole: Reduced insertions were recorded for abundant cord blood beta clonotypes, with no such pattern in memory repertoires. Cross-sectional statistical analysis, not tracking of the same donors, underpinned the conclusions. There was an excess of low generation probability in the out-of-frame alpha sequences that twins shared.

Via MiXCR, TCRdb re-called the 5' RACE reads, giving one row per CDR3 protein. The sample records 240,000 or so distinct CDR3 sequences, 8% to 11% being singletons. The rearrangement joins TRBV7-8 to TRBJ2-2; no definite D call. The source of this sequence is a man aged 45-65 years in good health. Sample: memory T cells sorted from blood. This chain's CDR3 is CASSLASQAVGGELFF. DNA of the CDR3: TGTGCCAGCAGCTTAGCCTCTCAGGCGGTGGGCGGGGAGCTGTTTTTT.